This T cell receptor beta chain was sequenced during a study of shared clonotypes between healthy human individuals. Study background: Two women and three men aged 18 to 49 served as donors. The study used three CD4 naive, three CD4 memory, two CD8 naive and one CD8 memory plate per donor.

Per germline, CDR1 MNHEY and CDR2 SMNVEV (reference sequence). J was trimmed by 4 bases and V by 5 bases; bases with no gene match: 6. The CDR3 is 15 amino acids. Repertoires were generated with immunoSEQ multiplex PCR, while TCRdb's copy carries only in-frame clones and drops some. The sample carries about 980,000 clones, around 80% recorded once. The V call is TRBV27, the J call TRBJ2-2, with 8 nucleotides matching TRBD1. The sequence was collected from a young man in good health. The sample was memory CD4+ T cells sorted from blood. The subset is: CD45RA-negative fraction. The CDR3 DNA sequence: TGTGCCAGCAGTACCCAGACAGGGGTCACCGGGGAGCTGTTTTTT. This translates into CASSTQTGVTGELFF.